This passage covers 10 T cell receptor beta chains from one sample sequenced in a study of memory CD4+ T cells and cytomegalovirus serostatus. Single viable CD3+CD4+CD8-CD45RO+ cells were sorted as the memory CD4+ T cells. TCRdb's copy holds only in-frame clones and misses some; the assay was immunoSEQ multiplex PCR. The sample yields about 50,000 clones, over 75% seen once. The sequenced sample consisted of memory CD4+ T cells from blood. These receptor sequences come from an adult in good health and CMV-seronegative.

The chain employs TRBV7-2 and TRBJ2-7; TRBD2 matches at 12 bases. CDR1 is SGHTA, CDR2 FQGNSA, per germline. The V gene end was trimmed by 3 bases and the J gene end by 7 bases; junction bases not matched to a gene: 13. This CDR3 region has 17 residues. The CDR3 DNA is TGTGCCAGCAGCTTTTTTGGGTCTAGCGGGGGGGCACGGGAGCAGTACTTC. Translation: CASSFFGSSGGAREQYF.

The sample holds a few counts of this clone. Other DNA variants within this sample encode the same CDR3. V usage is TRBV7-2 and J usage is TRBJ1-5; D unclear. The germline V and J ends were trimmed by 2 bases and 5 bases, with 7 bases remaining between them. CDR3 size: 13 residues. Germline V lookup: CDR1 SGHTA, CDR2 FQGNSA. CDR3 in amino acids: CASSLRGDQPQHF. The CDR3 coding sequence is TGTGCCAGCAGCTTACGGGGAGATCAGCCCCAGCATTTT.

The chain recombines TRBV7-8 with TRBJ1-2, with D possibly TRBD1 on 5 matching bases. Germline CDR1 and CDR2: SGHVS and FQNEAQ. The V gene lost 0 bases and the J gene lost 8 bases, with 16 bases spanning the gap. The length of the CDR3 is 15 residues. CDR3 coding DNA: TGTGCCAGCAGCTTAGCTTCCGCGGGGCCATTCGGCTACACCTTC. This translates into CASSLASAGPFGYTF.

The chain uses TRBV5-4 and TRBJ2-5, with D unresolved. The CDR3 runs 13 residues. The V and J ends lost 2 bases and 5 bases respectively, with 10 bases between them. Germline loops: CDR1 SGHNT, CDR2 YYREEE (reference sequence). The CDR3 spells CASSFQETETQYF. CDR3 coding DNA: TGTGCCAGCAGCTTCCAAGAGACCGAGACCCAGTACTTC.

The CDR3 DNA is TGTGCCAGCAGCGTAACTAGCGGGGGGGCCGGGGACAATGAGCAGTTCTTC. Translated: CASSVTSGGAGDNEQFF. The rearrangement uses TRBV4-2 and TRBJ2-1; 13 nucleotides align to TRBD2. V lost 5 bases, J lost 5 bases, and 9 bases stayed unmatched. The CDR3 loop spans 17 amino acids. Germline CDR1 LGHNA, CDR2 YNFKEQ.

This clone has just a few counts. The chain recombines TRBV7-7 with TRBJ1-1; D might be TRBD1 (6 bases). V was pared by 1 base and J by 6 bases, with 9 bases between. This CDR3 spans 13 amino acids. Per the germline V gene, CDR1 is SSHAT and CDR2 is FNYEAQ (reference sequence). The CDR3 nucleotides are TGTGCCAGCAGCTTAGACGAGGGGGCTGAAGCTTTCTTT. Protein product: CASSLDEGAEAFF.

The V and J genes are TRBV7-3 and TRBJ2-1, with 9 nucleotides matching TRBD2. Per the germline V gene, CDR1 is SGHTA and CDR2 is FQGTGA. V dropped 4 bases and J dropped 8; count of bases not matched to a gene: 9. The CDR3 is made up of 15 amino acids. The CDR3 sequence: CASSSALAGWDEQFF. The CDR3 DNA is TGTGCCAGCAGCTCAGCCCTAGCGGGGTGGGATGAGCAGTTCTTC. Full variable domain (missing parts from reference TRBV7-3 and TRBJ2-1): GAGVSQTPSNKVTEKGKYVELRCDPISGHTALYWYRQSLGQGPEFLIYFQGTGAADDSGLPNDRFFAVRPEGSVSTLKIQRTERGDSAVYLCASSSALAGWDEQFFGPGTRLTVL.

The rearrangement links TRBV28 to TRBJ2-7; no firm D call. V shed 5 bases and J shed 5 bases, with 16 bases lying between them. Germline V gene lookup returns CDR1 MDHEN and CDR2 SYDVKM. This CDR3 region has 14 residues. The CDR3 DNA follows: TGTGCCAGCAGTACCCCCATGAGAGAAAACGAGCAGTACTTC. Translated, it gives CASSTPMRENEQYF.

V and J are TRBV6-5 and TRBJ1-1; D gene unclear. CDR1 is MNHEY, CDR2 SVGAGI, per germline. The CDR3 spans 12 residues. V was clipped by 2 bases and J by 4 bases, with 5 bases between them. Here the CDR3 reads CASSYGSTEAFF. The CDR3 DNA sequence: TGTGCCAGCAGTTACGGGTCCACTGAAGCTTTCTTT.

The rearrangement joins TRBV21-1 to TRBJ1-2; the table gives TRBD1 as D, unverified against the DNA. TRBV21-1 is described as a pseudogene. This CDR3 is 16 amino acids long. The chain's CDR3 is CASRLNETGINYGYTF. Written as DNA, the CDR3 is TGTGCCAGCAGACTTAACGAGACAGGGATCAACTATGGCTACACCTTC.